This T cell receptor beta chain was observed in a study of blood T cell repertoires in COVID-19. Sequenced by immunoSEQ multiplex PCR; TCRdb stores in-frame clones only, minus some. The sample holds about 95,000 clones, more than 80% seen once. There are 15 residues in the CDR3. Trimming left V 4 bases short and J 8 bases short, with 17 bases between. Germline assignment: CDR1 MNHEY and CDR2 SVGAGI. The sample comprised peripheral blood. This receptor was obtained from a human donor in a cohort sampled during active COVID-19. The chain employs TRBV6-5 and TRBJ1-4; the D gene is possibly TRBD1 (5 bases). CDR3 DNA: TGTGCCAGCAGTTCCCAAGCAGGGCTGGGCGAAAAACTGTTTTTT. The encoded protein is CASSSQAGLGEKLFF.